What follows are 10 T cell receptor beta chains derived from one specimen sequenced in a study of CXCR3-negative and CXCR3-positive naive CD8 T cells. Their antigens are not known. Study-wide points: The TRB CDR3s that CXCR3-positive naive cells carried were more hydrophobic than those of CXCR3-negative naive cells.

In preparing the TRB cDNA libraries, 5' RACE with UMI labels was used. After re-calling the 5' RACE reads, TCRdb lists one entry per CDR3 protein, DNA absent. Recorded for this sample: about 150,000 distinct CDR3 sequences. The material sequenced was naive CXCR3+ CD8+ T cells from blood. The sample's subset: CD45RO-CCR7+CD27+CD95- naive CD8+ T cells expressing CXCR3 (TNR3+). The receptor source for this set is a human donor in good health. Some clones in this sample may be carry-over from other donors' samples.

This rearrangement joins TRBV7-9 to TRBJ2-2; there is no DNA to check the TCRdb D call of TRBD1. Germline CDR1 is SEHNR and CDR2 is FQNEAQ (reference sequence). The CDR3 length is 14 residues. This CDR3 is CASSPGQHTGELFF.

CDR3 amino acids: CASSVGGSGGLGYEQYF. The chain joins TRBV9 to TRBJ2-7; TCRdb's assignment of TRBD2 cannot be checked, as there is no DNA. The CDR3 has 17 residues. Germline CDR1 reads SGDLS; CDR2 reads YYNGEE. The full variable domain, in which reference TRBV9 and TRBJ2-7 provide the parts outside the CDR3, is DSGVTQTPKHLITATGQRVTLRCSPRSGDLSVYWYQQSLDQGLQFLIQYYNGEERAKGNILERFSAQQFPDLHSELNLSSLELGDSALYFCASSVGGSGGLGYEQYFGPGTRLTVT.

The chain joins TRBV6-5 to TRBJ1-3; TCRdb proposes TRBD1, but this gene call is untestable without DNA. This CDR3 spans 18 amino acids. Germline loops: CDR1 MNHEY, CDR2 SVGAGI. The CDR3 here is CASSYHHRGRGPGNTIYF.

The chain uses TRBV7-8 and TRBJ2-7; no DNA is available, so the TRBD1 call from TCRdb remains unchecked. In germline, CDR1 is SGHVS, CDR2 FQNEAQ. CDR3 length: 14 amino acids. The CDR3 loop is CASRPLTGPYEQYF.

The rearrangement uses TRBV7-8 and TRBJ2-5. Germline V gene data show CDR1 as SGHVS and CDR2 as FQNEAQ. The CDR3 consists of 15 residues. The CDR3 spells CASSFDLGILETQYF.

The chain has TRBV20-1 and TRBJ1-6. Germline-derived CDR1 and CDR2 are DFQATT and SNEGSKA (reference sequence). The CDR3 has 17 amino acids. The CDR3 reads CSALKGGLGSYNSPLHF.

The chain employs TRBV29-1 and TRBJ2-5; TCRdb reports TRBD2, a call that lacks DNA to check it against. Germline-derived CDR1 and CDR2 are SQVTM and ANQGSEA. CDR3 length: 15 residues. The CDR3 spells CSVEDPGTSVETQYF.

This CDR3 is CASSTGQGFLTGELFF. The rearrangement links TRBV6-5 to TRBJ2-2; TCRdb outputs TRBD1, but without DNA this stays unchecked. The length of the CDR3 is 16 residues. CDR1 is MNHEY, CDR2 SVGAGI, per germline.

The CDR3 here is CSASGISEVHEQYF. The chain has TRBV20-1 and TRBJ2-7. CDR1 is DFQATT, CDR2 SNEGSKA, per germline (reference sequence). This CDR3 spans 14 amino acids.

The gene calls are TRBV7-6 and TRBJ2-7. The CDR3 spans 13 residues. Germline CDR1 SGHVS, CDR2 FNYEAQ. Here the CDR3 reads CASSSGAPHEQYF.